A selection of T cell receptor beta chains follows, all from one sample in a study of T-cell memory formation after mild COVID-19. MiXCR, run by TCRdb on the 5' RACE reads, gives a single entry per CDR3 protein. The sample lists about 190,000 distinct CDR3 sequences; approximately 20% were seen once. Specimen: PBMCs or a T cell subset sorted from them (not recorded which). Every receptor here comes from an adult woman who had mild COVID-19 (a few samples of this study predate the infection). Cell type and time point are not known. The CDR3 runs from the conserved cysteine through the conserved F or W. The order of the fields is J gene, V gene, D gene, clone size, CDR3 protein, CDR3 DNA. A D gene is named only where the DNA matches it firmly. Clone size is given for some rows only: seen once, a few or many times, or a class if the clone is expanded.

J: TRBJ2-7
V: TRBV5-1
D: TRBD1
size: -
CDR3: CASSSDRGNRYF
DNA: TGCGCCAGCAGCTCGGACAGGGGGAATCGGTACTTC

J: TRBJ1-3
V: TRBV12-3/TRBV12-4
D: TRBD1
size: -
CDR3: CASSPAGQGRQSSGNTIYF
DNA: TGTGCCAGCAGTCCGGCGGGACAGGGGCGCCAAAGCTCTGGAAACACCATATATTTT

J: TRBJ2-6
V: TRBV29-1
D: -
size: many
CDR3: CSVSAGANVLTF
DNA: TGCAGCGTGTCGGCTGGGGCCAACGTCCTGACTTTC

J: TRBJ2-1
V: TRBV20-1
D: -
size: -
CDR3: CSAETSSDEQFF
DNA: TGCAGTGCCGAGACTTCCTCGGATGAGCAGTTCTTC

J: TRBJ2-3
V: TRBV2
D: -
size: -
CDR3: CASGPGDTQYF
DNA: TGTGCCAGCGGCCCCGGAGATACGCAGTATTTT

J: TRBJ2-5
V: TRBV7-3
D: -
size: few
CDR3: CASSLRRTQYF
DNA: TGTGCCAGCAGCTTAAGGAGGACCCAGTACTTC

J: TRBJ2-7
V: TRBV6-5
D: TRBD2
size: -
CDR3: CASSYSGGGPYEQYF
DNA: TGTGCCAGCAGTTACTCCGGGGGGGGCCCCTACGAGCAGTACTTC

J: TRBJ2-3
V: TRBV29-1
D: -
size: few
CDR3: CSVGLPGTDTQYF
DNA: TGCAGCGTTGGACTCCCAGGCACAGATACGCAGTATTTT

J: TRBJ1-2
V: TRBV5-1
D: -
size: -
CDR3: CASSLNNLGLDGYTF
DNA: TGCGCCAGCAGCCTAAATAACCTAGGGCTGGATGGCTACACCTTC

J: TRBJ2-2
V: TRBV7-3
D: TRBD2
size: few
CDR3: CASSLGQRLAPNTGELFF
DNA: TGTGCCAGCAGCTTAGGTCAGCGACTAGCGCCCAACACCGGGGAGCTGTTTTTT

J: TRBJ1-2
V: TRBV6-5
D: -
size: few
CDR3: CASSYSNAANYGYTF
DNA: TGTGCCAGCAGTTACTCGAATGCAGCGAACTATGGCTACACCTTC